Below are 4 T cell receptor beta chains sequenced from a single sample in a study of blood T cell repertoires in COVID-19. The method was immunoSEQ multiplex PCR; TCRdb's version includes in-frame clones alone and lacks a portion of them. The profile shows fewer than 110,000 clones, roughly 88% of them singletons. Source material: peripheral blood. These receptors all come from a human donor in a cohort sampled during active COVID-19.

The chain recombines TRBV5-1 with TRBJ2-1; 12 positions agree with TRBD2. The germline V gene has CDR1 SGHRS and CDR2 YFSETQ. Trimming removed 3 bases from V and 7 bases from J; junction bases left unmatched: 8. This CDR3 is 16 amino acids long. Here the CDR3 DNA reads TGCGCCAGCAGCTGGCCGACTAGCGGGAGTGGTAATGAGCAGTTCTTC. Protein: CASSWPTSGSGNEQFF.

This rearrangement joins TRBV19 to TRBJ1-2; D is undetermined. The CDR3 covers 12 residues. Germline V gives CDR1 LNHDA, CDR2 SQIVND (reference sequence). V dropped 7 bases and J dropped 3 bases, with 9 bases sitting between them. This chain's CDR3 is CASILGDYGYTF. In DNA form, the CDR3 reads TGTGCCAGTATCCTGGGAGACTATGGCTACACCTTC. Combining the CDR3 with reference TRBV19 and TRBJ1-2 gives the whole variable domain DGGITQSPKYLFRKEGQNVTLSCEQNLNHDAMYWYRQDPGQGLRLIYYSQIVNDFQKGDIAEGYSVSREKKESFPLTVTSAQKNPTAFYLCASILGDYGYTFGSGTRLTVV.

The gene calls are TRBV13 and TRBJ2-3; maybe TRBD2 (6 bases). The CDR3 spans 17 residues. The germline V gene has CDR1 PRHDT and CDR2 FYEKMQ (reference sequence). Trimming cost V 4 bases and J 5 bases, with 22 bases left between them. The CDR3 protein is CASSSTRLEDSRDTQYF. The CDR3 DNA sequence: TGTGCCAGCAGCTCCACTCGACTAGAGGATAGCCGAGATACGCAGTATTTT.

J is TRBJ2-5 and V is TRBV28; 13 bases are a match to TRBD2. This CDR3 has 18 amino acids. The junction had 13 bases not matched to a gene; V was cut back by 5 bases and J by 4 bases. CDR1 and CDR2 (germline): MDHEN, SYDVKM. CDR3 bases: TGTGCCAGCAGTCTTAGAGGGGGGACTAGCGGGATGGGAGAGACCCAGTACTTC. Its translation: CASSLRGGTSGMGETQYF.